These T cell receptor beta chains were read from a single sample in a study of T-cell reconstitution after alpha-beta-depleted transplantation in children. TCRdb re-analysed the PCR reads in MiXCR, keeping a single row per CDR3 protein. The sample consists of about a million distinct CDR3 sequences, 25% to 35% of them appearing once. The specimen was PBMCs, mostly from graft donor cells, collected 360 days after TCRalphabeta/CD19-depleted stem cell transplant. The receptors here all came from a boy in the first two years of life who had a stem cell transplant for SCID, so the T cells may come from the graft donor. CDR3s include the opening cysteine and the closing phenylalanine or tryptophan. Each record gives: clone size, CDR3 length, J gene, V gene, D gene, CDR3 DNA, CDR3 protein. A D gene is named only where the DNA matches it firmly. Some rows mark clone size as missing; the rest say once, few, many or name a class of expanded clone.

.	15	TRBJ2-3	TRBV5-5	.	TGTGCCAGCAGCTTGTTGTGGGTCCCCCCAGATACGCAGTATTTT	CASSLLWVPPDTQYF
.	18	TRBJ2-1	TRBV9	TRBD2	TGTGCCAGCAGCTCAACATGGGGGGTTAGCGGGACGTACAATGAGCAGTTCTTC	CASSSTWGVSGTYNEQFF
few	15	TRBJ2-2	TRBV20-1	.	TGCAGTGCTAGCCACATGCGAGGCCACACCGGGGAGCTGTTTTTT	CSASHMRGHTGELFF
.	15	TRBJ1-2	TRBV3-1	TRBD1	TGTGCCAGCAGCCAACTGGGACAGGTCACTTCTGGCTACACCTTC	CASSQLGQVTSGYTF
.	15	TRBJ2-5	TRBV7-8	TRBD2	TGTGCCAGCAGCTTAGGAAGCGGGGGGGCAAAGACCCAGTACTTC	CASSLGSGGAKTQYF
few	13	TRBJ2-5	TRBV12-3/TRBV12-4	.	TGTGCCAGCAGTCCTTTCCCCCAAGAGACCCAGTACTTC	CASSPFPQETQYF
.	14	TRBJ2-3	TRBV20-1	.	TGCAGTGGTACACGAGGATTTGGTACAGATACGCAGTATTTT	CSGTRGFGTDTQYF
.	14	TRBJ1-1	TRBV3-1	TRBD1	TGTGCCAGCAGCCCCCCCGGGGACAGGGCCGGAGCTTTCTTT	CASSPPGDRAGAFF
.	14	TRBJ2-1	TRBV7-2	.	TGTGCCAGCAGCCCCCGCCCAGTGTTCAGTGAGCAGTTCTTC	CASSPRPVFSEQFF
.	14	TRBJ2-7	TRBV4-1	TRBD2	TGCGCCAGCAGCCAAGCAGCGGGGGGGCCCGAGCAGTACTTC	CASSQAAGGPEQYF
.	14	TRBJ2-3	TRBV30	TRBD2	TGTGCCTGGAGTGTAGCGGGGAGTGCAGATACGCAGTATTTT	CAWSVAGSADTQYF
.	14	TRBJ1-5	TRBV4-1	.	TGCGCCAGCAGCCAAGATCGTGGGTACCAGCCCCAGCATTTT	CASSQDRGYQPQHF
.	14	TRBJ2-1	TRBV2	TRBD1	TGTGCCAGCAGTGAAGACAGGGGGCCCAATGAGCAGTTCTTC	CASSEDRGPNEQFF
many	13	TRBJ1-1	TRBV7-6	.	TGTGCCAGCAGGGAACAGGGGAACACTGAAGCTTTCTTT	CASREQGNTEAFF
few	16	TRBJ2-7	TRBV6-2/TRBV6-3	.	TGTGCCAGCAGCTCCCTAGGGCAGGGGAGCTCCTACGAGCAGTACTTC	CASSSLGQGSSYEQYF
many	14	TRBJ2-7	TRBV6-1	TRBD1	TGTGCCAGCAGTGTGGACAGGGGATGGTACGAGCAGTACTTC	CASSVDRGWYEQYF
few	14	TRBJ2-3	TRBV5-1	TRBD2	TGCGCCAGCAGCTTCACGGGGGGGGAAGATACGCAGTATTTT	CASSFTGGEDTQYF
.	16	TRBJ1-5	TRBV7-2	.	TGTGCCAGCAGCTTAGAAGGTCCAGGGGGCAATCAGCCCCAGCATTTT	CASSLEGPGGNQPQHF
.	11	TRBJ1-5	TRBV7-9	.	TGTGCCAGCACCTTGGGTGGGCCCCAGCATTTT	CASTLGGPQHF
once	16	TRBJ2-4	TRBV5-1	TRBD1	TGCGCCAGCAGCTTTCCTACAGGGGGCGCGGGGAACATTCAGTACTTC	CASSFPTGGAGNIQYF
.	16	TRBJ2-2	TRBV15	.	TGTGCCACCAGCAGAGATAGAGGGATAAGCACCGGGGAGCTGTTTTTT	CATSRDRGISTGELFF
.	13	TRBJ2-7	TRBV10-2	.	TGCGCCAGCAGGGTGGGATTCCTCTACGAGCAGTACTTC	CASRVGFLYEQYF
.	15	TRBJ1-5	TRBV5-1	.	TGCGCCAGCAGCTTGGCAGGTATCCTAAGTGATCCCCAGCATTTT	CASSLAGILSDPQHF
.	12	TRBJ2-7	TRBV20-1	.	TGCAGTGCTAGGGTTGACTATTACGAGCAGTACTTC	CSARVDYYEQYF
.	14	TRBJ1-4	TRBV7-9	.	TGTGCCAGCAGCTTATCCAAGGGAGTAGGAAAACTGTTTTTT	CASSLSKGVGKLFF
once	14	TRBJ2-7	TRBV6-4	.	TGTGCCAGCCGAGACAGGGCCCGGGGGTACGAGCAGTACTTC	CASRDRARGYEQYF
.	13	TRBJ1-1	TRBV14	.	TGTGCCAGCAGCCAAGATGGAGGGAGGGAAGCTTTCTTT	CASSQDGGREAFF
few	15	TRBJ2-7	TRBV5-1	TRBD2	TGCGCCAGCAGCTTCCTGACTAGCGGGGGTGACGAGCAGTACTTC	CASSFLTSGGDEQYF
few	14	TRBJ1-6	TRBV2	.	TGTGCCAGCAGGGAAAGCTCCTATAATTCACCCCTCCACTTT	CASRESSYNSPLHF
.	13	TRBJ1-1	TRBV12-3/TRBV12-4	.	TGTGCCAGCAGGCCCATAGGATCTACTGAAGCTTTCTTT	CASRPIGSTEAFF
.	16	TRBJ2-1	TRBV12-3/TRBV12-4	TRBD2	TGTGCCAGCAGTCCCCCCAGCGGGGCCGCCTACAATGAGCAGTTCTTC	CASSPPSGAAYNEQFF
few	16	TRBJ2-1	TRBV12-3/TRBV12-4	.	TGTGCCAGCAGCCTTTCGAGGGTAGGACTCTACAATGAGCAGTTCTTC	CASSLSRVGLYNEQFF
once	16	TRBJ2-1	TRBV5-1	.	TGCGCCAGCAGCTTCGCGGACGGGGCGGGATACAATGAGCAGTTCTTC	CASSFADGAGYNEQFF
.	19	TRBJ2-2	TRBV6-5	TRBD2	TGTGCCAGCAGTTACCTGGGACTAGCGGGGGGCCAGAACACCGGGGAGCTGTTTTTT	CASSYLGLAGGQNTGELFF
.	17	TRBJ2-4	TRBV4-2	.	TGTGCCAGCAGCCCGTCACGGACAGAGGGGGCCAAAAACATTCAGTACTTC	CASSPSRTEGAKNIQYF
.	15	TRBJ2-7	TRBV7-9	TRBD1	TGTGCCAGCAGCCTCGTGACAGGGTTGAACTACGAGCAGTACTTC	CASSLVTGLNYEQYF
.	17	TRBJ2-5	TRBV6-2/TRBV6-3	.	TGTGCCAGCAGTTACCCGGGTCGGCGGGAACCACAAGAGACCCAGTACTTC	CASSYPGRREPQETQYF
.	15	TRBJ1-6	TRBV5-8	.	TGTGCCAGCAGCTTGAACTCTGGGTCACGGGCACCCCTCCACTTT	CASSLNSGSRAPLHF
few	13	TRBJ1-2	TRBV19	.	TGTGCCAGTAGCCCCTCAGGGTCCTATGGCTACACCTTC	CASSPSGSYGYTF
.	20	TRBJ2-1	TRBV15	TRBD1	TGTGCCACCAGCAGGACAGGGGGAATGGGTAATCCGAGCTCCTACAATGAGCAGTTCTTC	CATSRTGGMGNPSSYNEQFF
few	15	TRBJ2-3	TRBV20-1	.	TGCAGTGCTAGAGATGGGGCTAGAAGCCCAGATACGCAGTATTTT	CSARDGARSPDTQYF
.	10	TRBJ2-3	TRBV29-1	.	TGCAGCGTTCATCCAGATACGCAGTATTTT	CSVHPDTQYF
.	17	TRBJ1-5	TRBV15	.	TGTGCCACCAGCAGAGAAGGGGTCACCTTGGGCAATCAGCCCCAGCATTTT	CATSREGVTLGNQPQHF
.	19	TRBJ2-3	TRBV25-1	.	TGTGCCAGCAGTGAATATCTAGGACCGGCGACTAGAGACACAGATACGCAGTATTTT	CASSEYLGPATRDTDTQYF
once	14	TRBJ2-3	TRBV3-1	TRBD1	TGTGCCAGCAGCCACGGCAGGGGGCGGGATACGCAGTATTTT	CASSHGRGRDTQYF
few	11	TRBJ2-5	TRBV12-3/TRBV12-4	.	TGTGCCACCAGTTCCAGAGAGACCCAGTACTTC	CATSSRETQYF
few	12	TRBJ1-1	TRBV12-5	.	TGTGCTAGTGGCACGACAGCGTCTGAAGCTTTCTTT	CASGTTASEAFF
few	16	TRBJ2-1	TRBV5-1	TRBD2	TGCGCCAGCAGCTTAGTGCGGGGGAGCTCCTACAATGAGCAGTTCTTC	CASSLVRGSSYNEQFF
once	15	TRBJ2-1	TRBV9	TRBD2	TGTGCCAGCAGCGTAGTAGCGGGGGGGACGGGGGAGCAGTTCTTC	CASSVVAGGTGEQFF
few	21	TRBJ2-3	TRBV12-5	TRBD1	TGTGCTAGTGGTTATGGGCGGCCGCTTGGGACAGGGACGAGAGGAAGAGATACGCAGTATTTT	CASGYGRPLGTGTRGRDTQYF